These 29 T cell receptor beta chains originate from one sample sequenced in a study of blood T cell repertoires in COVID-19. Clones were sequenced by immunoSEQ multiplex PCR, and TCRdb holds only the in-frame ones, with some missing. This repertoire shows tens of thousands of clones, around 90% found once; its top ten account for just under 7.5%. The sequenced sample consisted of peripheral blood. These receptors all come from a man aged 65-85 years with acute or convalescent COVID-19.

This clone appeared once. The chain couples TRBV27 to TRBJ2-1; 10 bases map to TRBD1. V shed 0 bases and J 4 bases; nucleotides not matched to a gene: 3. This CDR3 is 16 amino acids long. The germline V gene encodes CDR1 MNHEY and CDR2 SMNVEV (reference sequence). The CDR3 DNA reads TGTGCCAGCAGTTTATCCGGGACAGGGGTTTACAATGAGCAGTTCTTC. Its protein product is CASSLSGTGVYNEQFF.

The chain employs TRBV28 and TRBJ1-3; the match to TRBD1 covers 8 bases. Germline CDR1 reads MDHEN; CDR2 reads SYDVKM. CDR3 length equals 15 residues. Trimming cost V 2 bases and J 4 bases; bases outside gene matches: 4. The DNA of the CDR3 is TGTGCCAGCAGTTTACAGGGGGCGAGAGGAAACACCATATATTTT. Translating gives CASSLQGARGNTIYF.

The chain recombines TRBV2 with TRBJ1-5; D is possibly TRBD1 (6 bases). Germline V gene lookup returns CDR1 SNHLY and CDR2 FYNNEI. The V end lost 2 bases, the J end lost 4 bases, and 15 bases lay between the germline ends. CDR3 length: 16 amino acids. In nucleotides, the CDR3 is TGTGCCAGCAGTGAACGGCCGGCGGGGGCAAATCAGCCCCAGCATTTT. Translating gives CASSERPAGANQPQHF.

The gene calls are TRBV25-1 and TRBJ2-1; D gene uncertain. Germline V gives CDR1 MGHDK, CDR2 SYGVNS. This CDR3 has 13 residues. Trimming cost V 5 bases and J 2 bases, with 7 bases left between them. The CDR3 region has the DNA TGTGCCAGCAGTATGATAGCCTACAATGAGCAGTTCTTC. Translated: CASSMIAYNEQFF.

This CDR3 reads CASSLTPAGYEQYF. The CDR3 nucleotides read TGTGCCAGCAGTTTAACTCCAGCAGGCTACGAGCAGTACTTC. The V gene is TRBV27, the J gene TRBJ2-7; D call uncertain. Germline CDR1 MNHEY, CDR2 SMNVEV (reference sequence). CDR3 size: 14 residues. The V end was cut by 2 bases, the J end by 3 bases, with 11 bases between.

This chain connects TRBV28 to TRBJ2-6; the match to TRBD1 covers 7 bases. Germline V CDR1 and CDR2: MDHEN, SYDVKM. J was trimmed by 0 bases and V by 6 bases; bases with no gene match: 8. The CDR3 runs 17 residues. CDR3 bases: TGTGCCAGCAGCGGGACAGTAAAAGTCTCTGGGGCCAACGTCCTGACTTTC. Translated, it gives CASSGTVKVSGANVLTF.

This CDR3 is CASRPWSTNTEAFF. The DNA of the CDR3 is TGTGCCAGCAGACCCTGGAGTACGAACACTGAAGCTTTCTTT. The chain has TRBV6-5 and TRBJ1-1; no reliable D call. The V end was cut by 6 bases, the J end by 1 base, with 12 bases between. Germline V lookup: CDR1 MNHEY, CDR2 SVGAGI. This CDR3 has 14 amino acids.

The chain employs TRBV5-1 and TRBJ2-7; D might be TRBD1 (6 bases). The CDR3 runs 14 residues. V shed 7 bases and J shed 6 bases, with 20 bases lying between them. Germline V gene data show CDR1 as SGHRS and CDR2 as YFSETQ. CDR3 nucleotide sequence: TGCGCCAGCTTAAAATCACAGGGAGAAGGCGAGCAGTACTTC. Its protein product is CASLKSQGEGEQYF.

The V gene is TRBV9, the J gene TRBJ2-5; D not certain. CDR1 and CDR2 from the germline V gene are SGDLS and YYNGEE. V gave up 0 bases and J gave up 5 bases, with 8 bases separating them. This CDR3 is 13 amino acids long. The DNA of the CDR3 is TGTGCCAGCAGCGTAGGGCCGATGGAGACCCAGTACTTC. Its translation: CASSVGPMETQYF.

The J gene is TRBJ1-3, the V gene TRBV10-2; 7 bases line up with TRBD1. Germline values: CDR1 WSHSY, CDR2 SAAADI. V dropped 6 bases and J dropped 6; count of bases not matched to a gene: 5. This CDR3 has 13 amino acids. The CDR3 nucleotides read TGCGCCAGCAGCGCCACAGGGGCAAACACCATATATTTT. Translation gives CASSATGANTIYF.

DNA of the CDR3: TGTGCCTGGAGTCCGGGGTCCCACAATCAGCCCCAGCATTTT. Protein sequence: CAWSPGSHNQPQHF. The chain recombines TRBV30 with TRBJ1-5; D not resolved. The CDR3 sequence is 14 residues long. From germline, CDR1 is GTSNPN and CDR2 SVGIG (reference sequence). V lost 2 bases and J 3 bases, leaving 11 bases between the germline ends.

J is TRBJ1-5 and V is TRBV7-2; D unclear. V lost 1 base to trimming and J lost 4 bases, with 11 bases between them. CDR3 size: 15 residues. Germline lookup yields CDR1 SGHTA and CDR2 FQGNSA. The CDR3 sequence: CASSLGGFSNQPQHF. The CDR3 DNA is TGTGCCAGCAGCTTAGGCGGGTTTAGTAATCAGCCCCAGCATTTT.

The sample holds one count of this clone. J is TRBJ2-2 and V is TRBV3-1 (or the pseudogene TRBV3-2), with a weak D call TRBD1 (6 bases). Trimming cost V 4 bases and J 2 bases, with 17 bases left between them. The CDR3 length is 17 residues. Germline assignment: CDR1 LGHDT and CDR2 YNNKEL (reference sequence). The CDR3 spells CASSRTMDRFNTGELFF. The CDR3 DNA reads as TGTGCCAGCAGCCGCACTATGGACAGATTTAACACCGGGGAGCTGTTTTTT.

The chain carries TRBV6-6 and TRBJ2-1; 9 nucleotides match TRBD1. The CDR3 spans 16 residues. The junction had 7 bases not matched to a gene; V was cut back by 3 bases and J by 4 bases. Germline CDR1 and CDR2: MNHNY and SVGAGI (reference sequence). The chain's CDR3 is CASSYFLGTGYNEQFF. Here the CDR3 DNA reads TGTGCCAGCAGTTATTTCCTTGGGACAGGGTACAATGAGCAGTTCTTC.

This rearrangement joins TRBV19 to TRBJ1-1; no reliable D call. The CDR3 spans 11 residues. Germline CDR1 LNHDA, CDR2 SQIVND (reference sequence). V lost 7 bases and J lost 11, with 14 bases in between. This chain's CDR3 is CASTFYSEAFF. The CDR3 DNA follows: TGTGCCAGTACATTCTACTCGGAGGCTTTCTTT. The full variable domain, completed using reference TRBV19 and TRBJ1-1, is DGGITQSPKYLFRKEGQNVTLSCEQNLNHDAMYWYRQDPGQGLRLIYYSQIVNDFQKGDIAEGYSVSREKKESFPLTVTSAQKNPTAFYLCASTFYSEAFFGQGTRLTVV.

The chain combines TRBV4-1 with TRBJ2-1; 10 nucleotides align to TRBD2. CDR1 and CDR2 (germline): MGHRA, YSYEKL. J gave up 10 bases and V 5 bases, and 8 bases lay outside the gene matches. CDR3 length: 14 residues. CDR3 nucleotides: TGCGCCAGCAGCTTCAGCGGGAGGGGTGACGAGCAGTTCTTC. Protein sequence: CASSFSGRGDEQFF.

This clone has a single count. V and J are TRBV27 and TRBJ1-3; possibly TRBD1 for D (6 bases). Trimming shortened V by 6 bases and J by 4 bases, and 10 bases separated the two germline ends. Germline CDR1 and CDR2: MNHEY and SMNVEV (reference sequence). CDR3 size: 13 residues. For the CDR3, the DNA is TGTGCCAGCAGGCCGCAGGGGGGAAACACCATATATTTT. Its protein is CASRPQGGNTIYF.

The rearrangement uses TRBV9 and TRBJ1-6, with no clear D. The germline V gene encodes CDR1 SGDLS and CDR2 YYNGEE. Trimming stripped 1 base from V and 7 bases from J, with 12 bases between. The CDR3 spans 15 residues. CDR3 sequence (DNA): TGTGCCAGCAGCGTACGCGAGGGTTACAATTCACCCCTCCACTTT. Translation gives CASSVREGYNSPLHF.

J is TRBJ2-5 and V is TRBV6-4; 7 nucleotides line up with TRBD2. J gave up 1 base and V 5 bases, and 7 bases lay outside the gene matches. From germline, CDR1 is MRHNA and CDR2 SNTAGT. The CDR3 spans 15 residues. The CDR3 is CASSQTAGTQETQYF. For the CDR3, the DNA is TGTGCCAGCAGTCAGACAGCGGGGACCCAAGAGACCCAGTACTTC.

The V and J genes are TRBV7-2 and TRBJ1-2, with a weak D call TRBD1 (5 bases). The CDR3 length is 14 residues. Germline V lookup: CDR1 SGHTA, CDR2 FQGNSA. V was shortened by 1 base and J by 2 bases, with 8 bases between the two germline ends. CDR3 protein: CASSLETANYGYTF. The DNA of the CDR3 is TGTGCCAGCAGCTTAGAGACAGCGAACTATGGCTACACCTTC.

CDR3 protein: CASSLPPPSPLHF. For the CDR3, the DNA is TGTGCCAGCAGTTTACCTCCTCCTTCACCCCTCCACTTT. The chain couples TRBV27 to TRBJ1-6; D remains ambiguous. V lost 2 bases and J lost 9, with 8 bases in between. Germline lookup yields CDR1 MNHEY and CDR2 SMNVEV (reference sequence). This CDR3 has 13 amino acids.

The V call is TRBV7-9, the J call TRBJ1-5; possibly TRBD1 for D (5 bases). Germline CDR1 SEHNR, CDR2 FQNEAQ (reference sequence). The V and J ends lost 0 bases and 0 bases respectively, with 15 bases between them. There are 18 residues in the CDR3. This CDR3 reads CASSLATLQDYSNQPQHF. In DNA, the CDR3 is TGTGCCAGCAGCTTAGCGACCCTACAGGACTATAGCAATCAGCCCCAGCATTTT.

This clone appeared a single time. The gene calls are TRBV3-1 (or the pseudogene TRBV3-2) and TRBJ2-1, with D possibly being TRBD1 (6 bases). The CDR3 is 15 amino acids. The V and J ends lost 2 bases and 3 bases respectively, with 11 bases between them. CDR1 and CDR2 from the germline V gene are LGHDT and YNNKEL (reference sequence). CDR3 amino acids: CASSQSPGVYNEQFF. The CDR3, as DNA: TGTGCCAGCAGCCAAAGTCCAGGGGTCTACAATGAGCAGTTCTTC.

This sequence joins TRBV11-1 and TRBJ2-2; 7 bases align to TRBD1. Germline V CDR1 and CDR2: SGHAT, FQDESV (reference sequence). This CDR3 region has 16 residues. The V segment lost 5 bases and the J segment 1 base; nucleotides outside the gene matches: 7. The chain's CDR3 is CASSPRRQGNTGELFF. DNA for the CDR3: TGTGCCAGCAGCCCTCGTCGACAGGGGAACACCGGGGAGCTGTTTTTT.

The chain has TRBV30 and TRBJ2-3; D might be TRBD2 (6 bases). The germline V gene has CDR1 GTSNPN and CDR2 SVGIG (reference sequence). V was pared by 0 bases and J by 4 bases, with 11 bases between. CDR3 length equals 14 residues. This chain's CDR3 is CAWSVWWEADTQYF. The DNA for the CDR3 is TGTGCCTGGAGTGTATGGTGGGAGGCAGATACGCAGTATTTT. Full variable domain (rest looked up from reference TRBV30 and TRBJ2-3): SQTIHQWPATLVQPVGSPLSLECTVEGTSNPNLYWYRQAAGRGLQLLFYSVGIGQISSEVPQNLSASRPQDRQFILSSKKLLLSDSGFYLCAWSVWWEADTQYFGPGTRLTVL.

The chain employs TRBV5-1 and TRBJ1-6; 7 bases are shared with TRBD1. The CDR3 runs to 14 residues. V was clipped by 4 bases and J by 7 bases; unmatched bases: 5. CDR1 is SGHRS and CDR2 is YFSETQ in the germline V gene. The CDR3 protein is CASSDGQVNSPLHF. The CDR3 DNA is TGCGCCAGCAGCGATGGACAGGTAAATTCACCCCTCCACTTT.

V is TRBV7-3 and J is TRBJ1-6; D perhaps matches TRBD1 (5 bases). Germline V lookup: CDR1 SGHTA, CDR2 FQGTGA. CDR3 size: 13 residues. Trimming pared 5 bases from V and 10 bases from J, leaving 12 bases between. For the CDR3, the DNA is TGTGCCAGCAGCATAGGGGTAGGCTCACCCCTCCACTTT. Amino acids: CASSIGVGSPLHF.

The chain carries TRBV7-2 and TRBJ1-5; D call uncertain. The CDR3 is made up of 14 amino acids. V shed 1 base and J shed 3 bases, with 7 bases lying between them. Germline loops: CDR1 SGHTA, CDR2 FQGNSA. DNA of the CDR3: TGTGCCAGCAGCTTAGGGCAGTACAATCAGCCCCAGCATTTT. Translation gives CASSLGQYNQPQHF.

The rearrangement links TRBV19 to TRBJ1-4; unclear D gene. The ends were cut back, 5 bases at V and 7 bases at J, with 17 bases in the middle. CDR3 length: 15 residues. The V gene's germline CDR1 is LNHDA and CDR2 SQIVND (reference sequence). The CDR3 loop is CASSPRGRLIEKLFF. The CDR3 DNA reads TGTGCCAGTAGTCCCCGGGGAAGGCTTATTGAAAAACTGTTTTTT.